These 12 T cell receptor beta chains came from one sample sequenced in a study of blood T cell repertoires in COVID-19. Method: immunoSEQ multiplex PCR; TCRdb's copy keeps in-frame clones and lacks some. The table lists roughly 230,000 clones, 82% of them singletons. Sequencing used peripheral blood. All receptors come from a woman of 80 years or more with acute or convalescent COVID-19.

The V call is TRBV11-2, the J call TRBJ1-2; a weak D match, TRBD1 (6 bases). Germline CDR1 and CDR2: SGHAT and FQNNGV. This CDR3 spans 14 amino acids. Trimming removed 5 bases at V and 6 bases at J, with 16 bases between. The CDR3 nucleotides read TGTGCCAGCAGCGCGAGCACACAGGGAGATGGCTACACCTTC. This gives the protein CASSASTQGDGYTF.

Only one count was recorded for this clone. The chain uses TRBV7-6 and TRBJ2-3; D not resolved. CDR1 and CDR2 (germline): SGHVS, FNYEAQ. This CDR3 has 11 amino acids. Between the trimmed V and J ends, which lost 4 bases and 6 bases, there was a span of 5 bases. CDR3 residues: CASSSSDTQYF. CDR3 in DNA: TGTGCCAGCAGCTCGTCGGATACGCAGTATTTT.

The chain carries TRBV3-1 (or the pseudogene TRBV3-2) and TRBJ2-5; the match to TRBD2 covers 7 bases. The germline gives CDR1 LGHDT, CDR2 YNNKEL (reference sequence). CDR3 length: 17 residues. Trimming removed 0 bases from V and 0 bases from J; junction bases left unmatched: 7. This CDR3 reads CASSQDWGGPYQETQYF. The CDR3 DNA reads as TGTGCCAGCAGCCAAGATTGGGGGGGTCCGTACCAAGAGACCCAGTACTTC.

V is TRBV18 and J is TRBJ2-7, with no clear D. V was trimmed by 5 bases and J by 5 bases, leaving 10 bases between them. From germline, CDR1 is KGHSH and CDR2 LQKENI. The CDR3 contains 12 residues. The CDR3 sequence is CASSNVADEQYF. The CDR3 DNA follows: TGTGCCAGCTCAAACGTAGCAGACGAGCAGTACTTC.

The CDR3, as DNA: TGTGCCAGCAGCCAACAGGTTAATAGCAATCAGCCCCAGCATTTT. It yields the protein CASSQQVNSNQPQHF. The rearrangement links TRBV5-8 to TRBJ1-5, with D possibly being TRBD1 (5 bases). Per germline, CDR1 SGHTS and CDR2 YDEGEE. V was trimmed by 4 bases and J by 0 bases, leaving 11 bases between them. This CDR3 is 15 amino acids long.

The chain recombines TRBV27 with TRBJ1-4, with 11 positions matching TRBD1. Losses at the gene ends were 2 bases for V and 6 bases for J; bases not matched to a gene: 8. In germline, CDR1 is MNHEY, CDR2 SMNVEV (reference sequence). This CDR3 has 17 amino acids. CDR3 loop: CASSLRGQGAYYEKLFF. DNA for the CDR3: TGTGCCAGCAGTTTAAGAGGACAGGGGGCCTACTATGAAAAACTGTTTTTT.

The CDR3 DNA reads as TGTGCCAGCACAGACACTAACTATGGCTACACCTTC. It is translated as CASTDTNYGYTF. V and J are TRBV6-5 and TRBJ1-2; D remains unclear. Trimming cost V 7 bases and J 0 bases, with 6 bases left between them. The CDR3 runs 12 residues. Germline V CDR1 and CDR2: MNHEY, SVGAGI.

The V call is TRBV7-2, the J call TRBJ2-1; TRBD1 matches at 8 bases. From germline, CDR1 is SGHTA and CDR2 FQGNSA. This CDR3 contains 16 residues. The junction had 1 base not matched to a gene; V was cut back by 0 bases and J by 0 bases. CDR3 coding DNA: TGTGCCAGCAGCTTAGCTCAGGGGGCCTCCTACAATGAGCAGTTCTTC. Translation: CASSLAQGASYNEQFF.

This clone was seen just once. J is TRBJ2-7 and V is TRBV2; 9 nucleotides agree with TRBD2. This CDR3 is 14 amino acids long. Germline lookup yields CDR1 SNHLY and CDR2 FYNNEI. Unmatched junction bases numbered 8, after V lost 6 bases and J lost 5 bases. For the CDR3, the DNA is TGTGCCAGCAGGGAGAGCGGGGGGTGGGACGAGCAGTACTTC. Encoded protein: CASRESGGWDEQYF.

A few counts support this clone. This rearrangement joins TRBV13 to TRBJ1-1; possibly TRBD1 for D (5 bases). This CDR3 contains 13 residues. The germline V gene has CDR1 PRHDT and CDR2 FYEKMQ (reference sequence). Trimming removed 2 bases from V and 5 bases from J, with 9 bases in between. CDR3 nucleotides: TGTGCCAGCAGCTTAAAACAGGTAACTGAAGCTTTCTTT. Translated: CASSLKQVTEAFF.

The V call is TRBV9, the J call TRBJ2-7; D gene ambiguous. The germline gives CDR1 SGDLS, CDR2 YYNGEE. V lost 0 bases to trimming and J lost 6 bases, with 10 bases between them. This CDR3 has 13 amino acids. In DNA, the CDR3 is TGTGCCAGCAGCGTAGGCCCCCTCGGCGAGCAGTACTTC. Its protein product is CASSVGPLGEQYF.

For this clone: One end of the junction fails to match germline, which may point to a read error. The J gene is TRBJ1-2, the V gene TRBV3-1 (or the pseudogene TRBV3-2); D gene uncertain. This CDR3 spans 18 amino acids. Germline CDR1 is LGHDT and CDR2 is YNNKEL (reference sequence). The CDR3 nucleotides read TGTGCCAGCAGCCAAGCGAAGTTTCGCCACCCTACTGTGCAACCCTCGGGTTTC. Translated: CASSQAKFRHPTVQPSGF.